Each of the 3 T cell receptor beta chains below was sequenced from the same sample in a study of blood T cells in healthy people across ages. Together with a sample-barcoded 5' primer, a J-beta primer mix was included in a second PCR lasting about 6 to 11 cycles. One entry per CDR3 protein results from TCRdb running MiXCR on the 5' RACE reads. This sample has 650,000 to 1,000,000 distinct CDR3 sequences, with under 40% found just once. The material sequenced was blood. The receptors shown here come from a man aged 18 to 29 in good health.

The chain couples TRBV20-1 to TRBJ2-7; 10 bases line up with TRBD2. Germline V CDR1 and CDR2: DFQATT, SNEGSKA (reference sequence). With 2 bases clipped from V and 5 bases from J, the junction kept 12 bases outside the gene matches. CDR3 size: 16 residues. CDR3 nucleotide sequence: TGCAGTGCTAGATCCGGTAGCGGGGGGCGCATGAACGAGCAGTACTTC. The encoded protein is CSARSGSGGRMNEQYF.

The chain is built from TRBV5-1 and TRBJ1-1; TRBD1 might be the D (5 bases). The ends were cut back, 5 bases at V and 4 bases at J, with 15 bases in the middle. The CDR3 is 14 residues long. CDR1 is SGHRS, CDR2 YFSETQ, per germline. The CDR3: CASRPRVEATEAFF. DNA of the CDR3: TGCGCCAGCAGACCCAGGGTAGAGGCCACTGAAGCTTTCTTT.

The rearrangement uses TRBV5-5 and TRBJ2-7; tentatively, D is TRBD1 (5 bases). The CDR3 contains 15 residues. V was trimmed by 4 bases and J by 2 bases, leaving 16 bases between them. Germline V gene data show CDR1 as SGHKS and CDR2 as YYEKEE (reference sequence). The CDR3 loop is CASSPSQGRTYEQYF. In DNA, the CDR3 is TGTGCCAGCAGCCCTTCGCAGGGAAGAACCTACGAGCAGTACTTC.